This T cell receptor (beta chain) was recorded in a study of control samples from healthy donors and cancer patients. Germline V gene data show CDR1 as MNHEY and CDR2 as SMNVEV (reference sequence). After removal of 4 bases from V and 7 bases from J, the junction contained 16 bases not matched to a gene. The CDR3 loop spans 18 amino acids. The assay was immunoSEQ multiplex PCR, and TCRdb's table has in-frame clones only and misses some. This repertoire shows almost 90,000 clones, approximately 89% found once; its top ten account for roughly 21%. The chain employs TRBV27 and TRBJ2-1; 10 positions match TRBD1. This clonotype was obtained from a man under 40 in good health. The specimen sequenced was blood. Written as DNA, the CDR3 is TGTGCCAGCAGTTCCCGACAGGGGGCCCAGGGTGTAGGGAATGAGCAGTTCTTC. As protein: CASSSRQGAQGVGNEQFF.